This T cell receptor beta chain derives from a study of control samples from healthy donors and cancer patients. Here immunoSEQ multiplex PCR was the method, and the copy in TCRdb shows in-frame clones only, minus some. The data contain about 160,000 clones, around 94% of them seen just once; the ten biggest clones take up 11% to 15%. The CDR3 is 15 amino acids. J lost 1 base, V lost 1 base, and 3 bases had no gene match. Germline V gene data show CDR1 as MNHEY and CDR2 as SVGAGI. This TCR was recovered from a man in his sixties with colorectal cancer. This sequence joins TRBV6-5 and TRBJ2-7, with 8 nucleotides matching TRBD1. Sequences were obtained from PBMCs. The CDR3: CASSYWGTGSYEQYF. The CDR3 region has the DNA TGTGCCAGCAGTTACTGGGGGACAGGATCCTACGAGCAGTACTTC.